Listed below are T cell receptor beta chains from one sample, sequenced in a study of response to subunit inactivated influenza vaccine. TCRdb redid the calling of the RT-PCR reads with MiXCR, one entry per CDR3 protein. The data contain fewer than 750,000 distinct CDR3 sequences, 13% to 15% of them singletons. The sequenced sample was PBMCs from blood, obtained 12 days after vaccination. These receptors all come from a man aged 45-60 years who received an inactivated influenza vaccine. CDR3s include the opening cysteine and the closing phenylalanine or tryptophan. The D gene is left open where the match is weak. Clone size, where shown, is once, few, many, or a class for clones that have expanded.

>TRBD2|TRBJ2-7|-|TRBV5-1
TGCGCCAGCCAAGGACTAGCGGGAGGCCGCTCCTACGAGCAGTACTTC
CASQGLAGGRSYEQYF
>-|TRBJ1-1|-|TRBV6-4
TGTGCCAGCAGTGACTCGAGGTATAAGGCCAACACTGAAGCTTTCTTT
CASSDSRYKANTEAFF
>-|TRBJ2-1|few|TRBV7-9
TGTGCCAGCAGCTTAGCCGGGACCCTCAATGAGCAGTTCTTC
CASSLAGTLNEQFF
>TRBD1|TRBJ2-7|-|TRBV9
TGTGCCAGCAGCGAGGGACAGGCCTGGAGCGAGCAGTACTTC
CASSEGQAWSEQYF
>TRBD2|TRBJ2-1|-|TRBV24-1
TGTGCCACCAGTGACCCCGGAGGTCCTAGCGGGAGATGGGAGCAGTTCTTC
CATSDPGGPSGRWEQFF
>-|TRBJ1-5|many|TRBV7-2
TGTGCCAGCAGCTCCGACCGGACAGTAGCTGGGCCCCAGCATTTT
CASSSDRTVAGPQHF
>-|TRBJ2-1|-|TRBV9
TGTGCCAGCAGCGTAGGAGGACGGACTGAGCAGTTCTTC
CASSVGGRTEQFF
>-|TRBJ1-5|many|TRBV29-1
TGCAGCGTTGGGGCCTACAATCAGCCCCAGCATTTT
CSVGAYNQPQHF
>TRBD2|TRBJ2-7|many|TRBV29-1
TGCAGCGTTGGCCCCGTCAGCGGGGGGACCCCCTACGAGCAGTACTTC
CSVGPVSGGTPYEQYF
>-|TRBJ1-2|-|TRBV20-1
TGCAGTGCTATACAGTCTGACTATGGCTACACCTTC
CSAIQSDYGYTF
>-|TRBJ2-1|-|TRBV3-1
TGTGCCAGCAGCCAAGATCCGAAAAATGAGCAGTTCTTC
CASSQDPKNEQFF
>-|TRBJ2-1|few|TRBV20-1
TGCAGTGCTAGAGATCCTGGCGTCAATGAGCAGTTCTTC
CSARDPGVNEQFF
>-|TRBJ1-6|-|TRBV28
TGTGCCAGCAGTCCGGGACCGGTCCTCCACTTT
CASSPGPVLHF
>TRBD2|TRBJ2-1|-|TRBV7-9
TGTGCCAGCAGCCCGGGGACTAGCGTCGAGCAGTTCTTC
CASSPGTSVEQFF
>TRBD2|TRBJ2-7|-|TRBV7-2
TGTGCCAGCAGCTATAAGCGGGAGGGCTCCTACGAGCAGTACTTC
CASSYKREGSYEQYF
>-|TRBJ2-5|-|TRBV29-1
TGCAGCGTTGAAGTGTTCTCCGGGACCCAGTACTTC
CSVEVFSGTQYF
>TRBD1|TRBJ2-1|-|TRBV24-1
TGTGCCACCAGTGATTCCCTGATACAGGGGAGCTCCTACAATGAGCAGTTCTTC
CATSDSLIQGSSYNEQFF
>-|TRBJ2-5|-|TRBV12-3/TRBV12-4
TGTGCCAGCAGTGCCCGGGACTTTGAGACCCAGTACTTC
CASSARDFETQYF
>-|TRBJ2-5|few|TRBV10-3
TGTGCCATCAGTGATCGGACAACCCAAGAGACCCAGTACTTC
CAISDRTTQETQYF
>-|TRBJ1-1|-|TRBV12-3/TRBV12-4
TGTGCCAGCAGTTTCTGGGCAGGAGAAGCTTTCTTT
CASSFWAGEAFF
>-|TRBJ2-3|-|TRBV10-1
TGCGCCAGCAGTGGACAGACGCTCACAGATACGCAGTATTTT
CASSGQTLTDTQYF
>-|TRBJ2-5|-|TRBV10-3
TGTGCCATCAAGGGGACGACAGTGGAGACCCAGTACTTC
CAIKGTTVETQYF
>TRBD1|TRBJ2-3|few|TRBV19
TGTGCCAGTAGGGATGGACAGGGGGCTCGACATACGCAGTATTTT
CASRDGQGARHTQYF
>TRBD2|TRBJ2-3|many|TRBV20-1
TGCAGTGCAAAAATGGGGGGGTACACGCAGTATTTT
CSAKMGGYTQYF
>TRBD1|TRBJ2-2|many|TRBV7-2
TGTGCCAGCAGCTACAGGGGTGGTGGGGAGCTGTTTTTT
CASSYRGGGELFF
>-|TRBJ2-1|few|TRBV6-1
TGTGCCACCAAAGGCCGGGGGTCCTACAATGAGCAGTTCTTC
CATKGRGSYNEQFF
>-|TRBJ2-2|many|TRBV5-1
TGCGCCAGCAGCTTGCCCGGGAGCACCGGGGAGCTGTTTTTT
CASSLPGSTGELFF
>-|TRBJ2-6|-|TRBV11-2
TGTGCCAGCAGCTTTGGGGTTTACCCACCGTCTGGGGCCAACGTCCTGACTTTC
CASSFGVYPPSGANVLTF
>TRBD1|TRBJ1-2|few|TRBV7-8
TGTGCCAGCAGCAAAAACAGGGACAGCTTTAATGGCTACACCTTC
CASSKNRDSFNGYTF
>-|TRBJ1-4|few|TRBV12-3/TRBV12-4
TGTGCCAGCAGTTTACGCGGCAGTGGTAATGAAAAACTGTTTTTT
CASSLRGSGNEKLFF
>-|TRBJ2-5|few|TRBV4-2
TGTGCCAGCAGCCAAGACATGCTGGGCGAGACCCAGTACTTC
CASSQDMLGETQYF
>TRBD1|TRBJ2-7|few|TRBV14
TGTGCCAGCAGCCAGTGGACAGGGATGGGGCAGTACTTC
CASSQWTGMGQYF
>-|TRBJ2-1|few|TRBV7-3
TGTGCCAGCAGCTTTGACCCCCACTCGGGCGAGCAGTTCTTC
CASSFDPHSGEQFF
>-|TRBJ2-1|-|TRBV20-1
TGCAGTGCTAGAGAGGGCGCAGGTTTGCTGTCGCGCAATGAGCAGTTCTTC
CSAREGAGLLSRNEQFF
>-|TRBJ2-5|-|TRBV28
TGTGCCAGCAGTTGGGGGCTAGAGACCCAGTACTTC
CASSWGLETQYF
>TRBD2|TRBJ2-7|few|TRBV29-1
TGCAGCGTTGTAGGACTAGCGGGAGGGCCTTACGAGCAGTACTTC
CSVVGLAGGPYEQYF
>TRBD1|TRBJ2-5|few|TRBV29-1
TGCAGCGTTGGCGGACAGGGGGGGGAAGAGACCCAGTACTTC
CSVGGQGGEETQYF
>TRBD2|TRBJ2-1|few|TRBV3-1
TGTGCCAGCAGCCGGTTAGCGGGGGGCTACTACAATGAGCAGTTCTTC
CASSRLAGGYYNEQFF
>-|TRBJ2-5|-|TRBV5-1
TGCGCCAGCAGCTTGTTCCAGGGGACGGAGACCCAGTACTTC
CASSLFQGTETQYF
>-|TRBJ2-2|few|TRBV30
TGTGCCTGGAGTGGGACCGGGAGCGCCGGGGAGCTGTTTTTT
CAWSGTGSAGELFF
>TRBD2|TRBJ2-2|few|TRBV14
TGTGCCAGCAGCCAAGTTGCGGGGGGCCTCACCGGGGAGCTGTTTTTT
CASSQVAGGLTGELFF
>TRBD2|TRBJ2-7|few|TRBV7-9
TGTGCCAGCAGCCCAAGGACTAGCGGGGGCCAAAAAGAACAGTACTTC
CASSPRTSGGQKEQYF
>-|TRBJ1-5|-|TRBV30
TGTGCCTGGAGTGTACAGACAAATCAGCCCCAGCATTTT
CAWSVQTNQPQHF
>TRBD1|TRBJ2-3|-|TRBV7-6
TGTGCCAGCAGTTCTCCCACAGGGGGCCCAGATACGCAGTATTTT
CASSSPTGGPDTQYF
>TRBD2|TRBJ2-2|many|TRBV20-1
TGCAGTGCTAGACGTCCTAGCGGACCGACCGGGGAGCTGTTTTTT
CSARRPSGPTGELFF
>TRBD1|TRBJ2-7|few|TRBV7-9
TGTGCCAGCAGCTCTCCGGGACAGGCGGACTACGAGCAGTACTTC
CASSSPGQADYEQYF
>-|TRBJ2-1|-|TRBV7-3
TGTGCCAGCAGCTTAACTCACCAGGGTTTCGATGAGCAGTTCTTC
CASSLTHQGFDEQFF
>-|TRBJ2-7|-|TRBV10-3
TGTGCCACCCGGCCGGACAACTACGAGCAGTACTTC
CATRPDNYEQYF
>TRBD1|TRBJ2-7|-|TRBV5-1
TGCGCCAGCAGCAGGACAGGGGCGAAAGAGCAGTACTTC
CASSRTGAKEQYF